This entry lists 19 T cell receptor beta chains sequenced from one sample in a study of regulatory T cells in long-lasting Graves disease. Relying on iRepertoire HTBI primers and Arm-PCR of CDR3 regions, the team built TCR beta libraries. A single record per CDR3 protein comes from TCRdb applying MiXCR to the multiplex PCR reads. This sample carries 360,000 or so distinct CDR3 sequences, 20% to 25% of them seen once, and the ten largest clones take less than 30%. Indicated time point: persistent/refractory GD, antithyroid drugs over 5 years with positive TRAb. Extracted PBMC RNA gave rise to the TCR library. Source: peripheral blood mononuclear cells (PBMCs), taken when the disease was refractory, from a patient treated with antithyroid drugs. Receptor source: a woman between 40 and 50 years old with Graves disease.

This clonotype has ten or more counts. This chain uses TRBV28 with TRBJ1-5; 9 nucleotides align to TRBD1. J lost 3 bases, V lost 6 bases, and 9 bases had no gene match. Germline V lookup: CDR1 MDHEN, CDR2 SYDVKM. The CDR3 extends over 16 amino acids. The DNA of the CDR3 is TGTGCCAGCAGACCCGCGGGGACAGGGCCCAATCAGCCCCAGCATTTT. Amino acid sequence: CASRPAGTGPNQPQHF.

The table lists this clonotype with a few counts. V gene TRBV13 combines with J gene TRBJ2-7; either TRBD1 or TRBD2 may supply D (6 bases each). The CDR3 spans 16 residues. Between the trimmed V and J ends, which lost 1 base and 1 base, there was a span of 14 bases. Germline CDR1 reads PRHDT; CDR2 reads FYEKMQ (reference sequence). The CDR3 DNA reads TGTGCCAGCAGCTTAGATGGGGGGCGGCCTTCCTACGAGCAGTACTTC. Translating it yields CASSLDGGRPSYEQYF.

This clonotype showed up many times. The chain recombines TRBV7-9 with TRBJ1-4; 9 bases are a match to TRBD1. Germline assignment: CDR1 SEHNR and CDR2 FQNEAQ (reference sequence). Trimming removed 5 bases from V and 6 bases from J; junction bases left unmatched: 7. The CDR3 has 15 amino acids. The CDR3 DNA reads as TGTGCCAGCAGCACCGGACAGGGGAAAGATGAAAAACTGTTTTTT. Translating gives CASSTGQGKDEKLFF.

This clonotype was seen a handful of times. V usage is TRBV29-1 and J usage is TRBJ2-3; no firm D call. This CDR3 is built from 16 residues. Trimming took 6 bases from V and 2 from J, leaving 21 bases between them. CDR1 and CDR2 from the germline V gene are SQVTM and ANQGSEA. The DNA of the CDR3 is TGCAGCGTGCTACCAAGGGTATATCGGGTCACAGATACGCAGTATTTT. It specifies CSVLPRVYRVTDTQYF.

In this sample, this clonotype turned up many times. The rearrangement joins TRBV11-2 to TRBJ2-7; maybe TRBD2 (5 bases). With 5 bases removed from V and 0 bases from J, the gap between germline ends came to 14 bases. CDR3 length: 15 amino acids. The germline V gene has CDR1 SGHAT and CDR2 FQNNGV. In DNA, the CDR3 is TGTGCCAGCAGCCCAAAGGACTGGAGCTCCTACGAGCAGTACTTC. Protein sequence: CASSPKDWSSYEQYF.

For this clonotype: The junction shows a germline mismatch at one end, possibly a read error. The V and J genes are TRBV7-7 and TRBJ2-1; 7 nucleotides align to TRBD2. Germline CDR1 reads SSHAT; CDR2 reads FNYEAQ (reference sequence). CDR3 size: 13 residues. CDR3 protein: CASSFGNSGEQFF. CDR3 in DNA: TGTGCTAGCAGCTTCGGTAATAGCGGGGAGCAGTTCTTC.

This clonotype was observed many times. The rearrangement links TRBV11-2 to TRBJ2-3, with 9 bases that match TRBD2. The germline V gene has CDR1 SGHAT and CDR2 FQNNGV. The CDR3 totals 18 residues. The junction had 11 bases not matched to a gene; V was cut back by 4 bases and J by 0 bases. The CDR3 here is CASSSSGAGAISTDTQYF. CDR3 bases: TGTGCCAGCAGCTCTAGCGGGGCCGGAGCAATTAGCACAGATACGCAGTATTTT. Complete variable domain (other parts from reference TRBV11-2 and TRBJ2-3): EAGVAQSPRYKIIEKRQSVAFWCNPISGHATLYWYQQILGQGPKLLIQFQNNGVVDDSQLPKDRFSAERLKGVDSTLKIQPAKLEDSAVYLCASSSSGAGAISTDTQYFGPGTRLTVL.

This clonotype appeared a few times. This chain uses TRBV10-3 with TRBJ1-5, with D possibly TRBD1 on 6 matching bases. V was trimmed by 3 bases and J by 6 bases, leaving 15 bases between them. Per the germline V gene, CDR1 is ENHRY and CDR2 is SYGVKD. This CDR3 has 15 amino acids. This chain's CDR3 is CAISDIQGAGQPQHF. CDR3 DNA sequence: TGTGCCATCAGTGACATACAGGGTGCTGGTCAGCCCCAGCATTTT.

This chain joins TRBV2 and TRBJ2-2; maybe TRBD2 (6 bases). V lost 6 bases and J 5 bases, leaving 13 bases between the germline ends. Looked up from germline, CDR1 is SNHLY and CDR2 is FYNNEI. There are 14 residues in the CDR3. CDR3 DNA: TGTGCCAGCAGCCAAGCGGGTAGAACCGGGGAGCTGTTTTTT. It specifies CASSQAGRTGELFF.

This clonotype has ten or more counts. J is TRBJ2-6 and V is TRBV11-2, with D uncertain. V was cut by 2 bases and J by 3 bases, with 5 bases left in between. The germline CDR1 and CDR2 sequences are SGHAT and FQNNGV. This CDR3 has 14 residues. CDR3 bases: TGTGCCAGCAGCTTAAGGCGTGGGGCCAACGTCCTGACTTTC. It yields the protein CASSLRRGANVLTF.

In the case of this clonotype: Just one base apart from a much larger clone, this may be a read error. J is TRBJ2-7 and V is TRBV12-5; TRBD2 aligns across 7 bases. The length of the CDR3 is 16 residues. Germline assignment: CDR1 LGHNT and CDR2 FRNRAP. The CDR3 spells CASVTCGSGFNYERYF. The CDR3 nucleotides read TGTGCTAGTGTCACCTGCGGGAGCGGATTTAATTACGAGCGGTACTTC.

The chain recombines TRBV10-3 with TRBJ2-7; 10 bases fit TRBD2. The CDR3 is 14 residues long. CDR1 and CDR2 (germline): ENHRY, SYGVKD. Trimming removed 6 bases from V and 1 base from J; junction bases left unmatched: 3. CDR3 bases: TGTGCCATCAGAGAGCGGGAGGGATCCTACGAGCAGTACTTC. It encodes CAIREREGSYEQYF.

As to this clonotype: Germline and junction disagree at one end, which may indicate a read error. The chain joins TRBV6-1 to TRBJ1-5, with D possibly matching TRBD1 (6 bases). The germline V gene encodes CDR1 MNHNS and CDR2 SASEGT. This CDR3 contains 14 residues. In nucleotides, the CDR3 is TGTGCCATCAGTGAGCGGGACAACAATCAGCCCCAGCATTTT. Translated: CAISERDNNQPQHF.

This clonotype has more than one count but fewer than ten. The junction shows a germline mismatch at one end, possibly a read error. The chain carries TRBV29-1 and TRBJ1-3; D is unclear. This CDR3 has 13 amino acids. Germline-derived CDR1 and CDR2 are SQVTM and ANQGSEA. DNA of the CDR3: TGCAGCATTGAAGATCGCTCTGGAAACACCATATATTTT. This codes for CSIEDRSGNTIYF.

A few counts support this clonotype. The V and J genes are TRBV4-1 and TRBJ2-7, with TRBD1 as a possible D gene (6 bases). The CDR3 totals 18 residues. CDR1 and CDR2 (germline): MGHRA, YSYEKL. The ends were cut back, 1 base at V and 4 bases at J, with 23 bases in the middle. CDR3 amino acids: CASSQGVWSRDIAYEQYF. CDR3 bases: TGCGCCAGCAGCCAAGGAGTATGGAGTAGGGACATAGCGTACGAGCAGTACTTC.

This clonotype was recorded at least ten times. This chain links TRBV7-2 with TRBJ2-5, with 9 bases aligning to TRBD2. The CDR3 totals 17 residues. CDR1 is SGHTA and CDR2 is FQGNSA in the germline V gene. V dropped 6 bases and J dropped 2; count of bases not matched to a gene: 13. The DNA of the CDR3 is TGTGCCAGCAGTTACCGGGCTAGCGGGACCACTCAAGAGACCCAGTACTTC. Residues: CASSYRASGTTQETQYF.

This clonotype was counted ten times or more. This chain joins TRBV28 and TRBJ2-2; D possibly corresponds to TRBD1 (5 bases). CDR1 and CDR2 (germline): MDHEN, SYDVKM. The CDR3 runs to 13 residues. The V end was cut by 7 bases, the J end by 7 bases, with 13 bases between. DNA for the CDR3: TGTGCCAGCAACGACAGAAACTACGGGGAGCTGTTTTTT. Protein product: CASNDRNYGELFF. The full variable domain, with the rest looked up from reference TRBV28 and TRBJ2-2, is DVKVTQSSRYLVKRTGEKVFLECVQDMDHENMFWYRQDPGLGLRLIYFSYDVKMKEKGDIPEGYSVSREKKERFSLILESASTNQTSMYLCASNDRNYGELFFGEGSRLTVL.

The chain uses TRBV7-2 and TRBJ2-7, with TRBD2 matching over 7 bases. V shed 1 base, J shed 2 bases, and the junction held 5 bases outside the gene matches. The CDR3 spans 15 residues. The germline CDR1 and CDR2 sequences are SGHTA and FQGNSA. The CDR3 DNA follows: TGTGCCAGCAGCTTAGACGGACTAGAACCCTACGAGCAGTACTTC. Translation: CASSLDGLEPYEQYF.

This clonotype turned up a few times. The gene calls are TRBV12-3 or TRBV12-4 and TRBJ2-2; weak D call: TRBD2 (7 bases). Between the trimmed V and J ends, which lost 6 bases and 4 bases, there was a span of 15 bases. The CDR3 is made up of 15 amino acids. The CDR3 protein is CASSLGGPGTGELFF. In DNA, the CDR3 is TGTGCCAGCAGCCTGGGGGGGCCGGGCACCGGGGAGCTGTTTTTT.